This T cell receptor beta chain was recorded in a study of hypomethylating agent response in myelodysplastic syndrome. The study's findings and limits: Shared GLIPH2 clusters possibly recognizing novel MDS antigens remain unconfirmed.

Method: immunoSEQ multiplex PCR; TCRdb's copy keeps in-frame clones and lacks some. The table records 2,500 to 3,500 clones, 70% to 85% of them present only once. Per the germline V gene, CDR1 is LGHNA and CDR2 is YSLEER. The CDR3 covers 15 residues. Trimming removed 8 bases from V and 0 bases from J, with 15 bases in between. On this clone: As yet, its antigen is unknown.

This chain joins TRBV4-3 and TRBJ2-3; TRBD1 is a possible D gene (6 bases). The origin of this receptor is a human donor with myelodysplastic syndrome. The specimen was bone marrow, collected before or after starting hypomethylating agent treatment for myelodysplastic syndrome (not recorded which). The CDR3 region has the DNA TGCGCCAGCGCCTTGGGGGCCGCTAGCACAGATACGCAGTATTTT. Protein: CASALGAASTDTQYF.